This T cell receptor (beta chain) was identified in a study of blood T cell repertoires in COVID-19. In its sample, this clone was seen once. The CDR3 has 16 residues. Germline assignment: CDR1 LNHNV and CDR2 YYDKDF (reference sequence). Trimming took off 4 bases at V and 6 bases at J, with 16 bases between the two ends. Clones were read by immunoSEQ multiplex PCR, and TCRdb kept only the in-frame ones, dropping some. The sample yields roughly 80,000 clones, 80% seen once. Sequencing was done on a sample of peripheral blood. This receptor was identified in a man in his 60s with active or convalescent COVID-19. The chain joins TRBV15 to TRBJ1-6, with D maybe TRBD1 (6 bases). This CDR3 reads CATSTDQQGGNSPLHF. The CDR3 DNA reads TGTGCCACCAGCACTGATCAACAGGGTGGTAATTCACCCCTCCACTTT.